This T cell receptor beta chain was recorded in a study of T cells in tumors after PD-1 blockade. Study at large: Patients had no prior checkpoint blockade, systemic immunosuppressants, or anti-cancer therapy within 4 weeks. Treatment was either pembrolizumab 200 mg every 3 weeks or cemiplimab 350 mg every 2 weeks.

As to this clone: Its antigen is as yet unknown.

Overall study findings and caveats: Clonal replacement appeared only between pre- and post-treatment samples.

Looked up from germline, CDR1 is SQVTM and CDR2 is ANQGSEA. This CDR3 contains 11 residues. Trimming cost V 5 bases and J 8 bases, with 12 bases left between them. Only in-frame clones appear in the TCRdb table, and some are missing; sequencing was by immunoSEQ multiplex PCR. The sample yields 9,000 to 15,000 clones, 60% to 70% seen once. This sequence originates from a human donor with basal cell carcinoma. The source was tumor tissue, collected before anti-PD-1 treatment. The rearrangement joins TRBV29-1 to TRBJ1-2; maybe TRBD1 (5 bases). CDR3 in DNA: TGCAGCGTTCCCGTGGGGCAAGGCTACACCTTC. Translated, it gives CSVPVGQGYTF.